These T cell receptor beta chains were read from a single sample in a study of blood T cells in healthy people across ages. TCRdb used MiXCR to reprocess the 5' RACE reads, holding one entry per CDR3 protein. The table lists some 1 million distinct CDR3 sequences, 40% to 50% of them singletons. Sequences were obtained from blood. The receptor source for this set is a woman in her sixties or seventies in good health. The CDR3 runs from the conserved cysteine through the conserved F or W. D genes are given only for firm matches. Only part of the rows carry a size: once, few, many, or a class if the clone is expanded.

v_call: TRBV12-3/TRBV12-4; clone_size: .; d_call: TRBD1; j_call: TRBJ1-4; cdr3_aa: CASSVDRADEKLFF; cdr3_nt: TGTGCCAGCAGTGTTGACAGGGCGGACGAAAAACTGTTTTTT
v_call: TRBV15; clone_size: .; d_call: .; j_call: TRBJ2-5; cdr3_aa: CATSRFTAEGGFRETQYF; cdr3_nt: TGTGCCACCAGCAGATTCACAGCGGAAGGGGGATTCCGAGAGACCCAGTACTTC
v_call: TRBV20-1; clone_size: .; d_call: TRBD2; j_call: TRBJ2-7; cdr3_aa: CSARDLGTSGEQYF; cdr3_nt: TGCAGTGCTAGAGATCTCGGGACTAGCGGAGAGCAGTACTTC
v_call: TRBV10-2; clone_size: few; d_call: TRBD1; j_call: TRBJ2-5; cdr3_aa: CASSEGTGGLKTQYF; cdr3_nt: TGCGCCAGCAGTGAGGGGACAGGGGGCTTGAAGACCCAGTACTTC
v_call: TRBV7-2; clone_size: .; d_call: .; j_call: TRBJ1-1; cdr3_aa: CASSLAGTTTEAFF; cdr3_nt: TGTGCCAGCAGCTTAGCCGGGACAACGACTGAAGCTTTCTTT
v_call: TRBV3-1; clone_size: .; d_call: .; j_call: TRBJ2-4; cdr3_aa: CASSQSVGRGLAKNIQYF; cdr3_nt: TGTGCCAGCAGCCAGAGTGTCGGGCGGGGTCTAGCCAAAAACATTCAGTACTTC
v_call: TRBV5-1; clone_size: .; d_call: .; j_call: TRBJ2-7; cdr3_aa: CASNGNEYEQYF; cdr3_nt: TGCGCCAGCAACGGGAATGAATACGAGCAGTACTTC
v_call: TRBV27; clone_size: .; d_call: .; j_call: TRBJ2-1; cdr3_aa: CASSLRGGQYNEQFF; cdr3_nt: TGTGCCAGCAGTTTAAGGGGGGGACAATACAATGAGCAGTTCTTC
v_call: TRBV18; clone_size: few; d_call: .; j_call: TRBJ2-1; cdr3_aa: CASSPRSQGSLNEQFF; cdr3_nt: TGTGCCAGCTCACCACGGTCCCAGGGTAGCCTCAATGAGCAGTTCTTC
v_call: TRBV7-9; clone_size: .; d_call: .; j_call: TRBJ2-1; cdr3_aa: CASSLYLGRGYNEQFF; cdr3_nt: TGTGCCAGCAGCTTATACTTAGGGCGGGGCTACAATGAGCAGTTCTTC
v_call: TRBV15; clone_size: .; d_call: .; j_call: TRBJ2-1; cdr3_aa: CATSSSGGYEQFF; cdr3_nt: TGTGCCACCAGCAGCTCTGGAGGCTATGAGCAGTTCTTC
v_call: TRBV5-1; clone_size: few; d_call: .; j_call: TRBJ1-2; cdr3_aa: CASSLMGAGGVLNYGYTF; cdr3_nt: TGCGCCAGCAGCTTGATGGGGGCAGGAGGGGTTCTCAACTATGGCTACACCTTC
v_call: TRBV7-8; clone_size: .; d_call: TRBD1; j_call: TRBJ2-5; cdr3_aa: CASRSGTGSQETQYF; cdr3_nt: TGTGCCAGCAGATCCGGGACAGGATCCCAAGAGACCCAGTACTTC
v_call: TRBV20-1; clone_size: few; d_call: TRBD2; j_call: TRBJ2-5; cdr3_aa: CSAPLAGPQETQYF; cdr3_nt: TGCAGTGCGCCCCTAGCGGGACCCCAAGAGACCCAGTACTTC
v_call: TRBV5-1; clone_size: few; d_call: .; j_call: TRBJ2-3; cdr3_aa: CASSLEGPLPTDTQYF; cdr3_nt: TGCGCCAGCAGCTTGGAGGGGCCATTGCCCACAGATACGCAGTATTTT
v_call: TRBV9; clone_size: .; d_call: TRBD2; j_call: TRBJ2-3; cdr3_aa: CASSVGLAGASTDTQYF; cdr3_nt: TGTGCCAGCAGCGTAGGTCTAGCGGGGGCTAGCACAGATACGCAGTATTTT
v_call: TRBV27; clone_size: .; d_call: .; j_call: TRBJ1-4; cdr3_aa: CASSRVEAGEKLFF; cdr3_nt: TGTGCCAGCAGTCGGGTAGAGGCCGGTGAAAAACTGTTTTTT
v_call: TRBV4-2; clone_size: .; d_call: TRBD1; j_call: TRBJ1-6; cdr3_aa: CASSQVRTGDNSPLHF; cdr3_nt: TGTGCCAGCAGCCAAGTGAGGACAGGGGATAATTCACCCCTCCACTTT
v_call: TRBV20-1; clone_size: .; d_call: .; j_call: TRBJ1-4; cdr3_aa: CSYQGFDEKLFF; cdr3_nt: TGCAGTTATCAAGGATTTGATGAAAAACTGTTTTTT
v_call: TRBV10-1; clone_size: .; d_call: TRBD2; j_call: TRBJ2-7; cdr3_aa: CASSESMGLTIGEQYF; cdr3_nt: TGCGCCAGCAGTGAGTCGATGGGACTAACTATCGGTGAGCAGTACTTC
v_call: TRBV24-1; clone_size: once; d_call: .; j_call: TRBJ2-1; cdr3_aa: CATSDLLQGNEQFF; cdr3_nt: TGTGCCACCAGTGATTTGTTACAGGGAAATGAGCAGTTCTTC
v_call: TRBV11-3; clone_size: .; d_call: .; j_call: TRBJ2-7; cdr3_aa: CASSSGTGKAGEQYF; cdr3_nt: TGTGCCAGCAGCTCCGGGACCGGGAAAGCGGGCGAGCAGTACTTC
v_call: TRBV10-3; clone_size: few; d_call: TRBD2; j_call: TRBJ2-7; cdr3_aa: CAISGEKESGMFSYEQYF; cdr3_nt: TGTGCCATCAGTGGAGAAAAGGAGAGCGGGATGTTCTCCTACGAGCAGTACTTC
v_call: TRBV9; clone_size: .; d_call: TRBD2; j_call: TRBJ2-3; cdr3_aa: CASSVAGTNPPTDTQYF; cdr3_nt: TGTGCCAGCAGCGTAGCCGGGACTAACCCTCCCACAGATACGCAGTATTTT
v_call: TRBV29-1; clone_size: .; d_call: .; j_call: TRBJ2-3; cdr3_aa: CSPRLGAGTDTQYF; cdr3_nt: TGCAGCCCCCGCCTGGGGGCTGGCACAGATACGCAGTATTTT
v_call: TRBV27; clone_size: .; d_call: .; j_call: TRBJ2-7; cdr3_aa: CASSFGTGKYEQYF; cdr3_nt: TGTGCCAGCAGTTTTGGCACAGGGAAATACGAGCAGTACTTC
v_call: TRBV29-1; clone_size: .; d_call: TRBD2; j_call: TRBJ2-3; cdr3_aa: CSVEGYSGSGTDTQYF; cdr3_nt: TGCAGCGTTGAGGGATATAGCGGGAGTGGCACAGATACGCAGTATTTT
v_call: TRBV14; clone_size: .; d_call: .; j_call: TRBJ1-4; cdr3_aa: CASSREGLREKLFF; cdr3_nt: TGTGCCAGCAGCCGAGAGGGGTTGCGGGAAAAACTGTTTTTT
v_call: TRBV3-1; clone_size: .; d_call: .; j_call: TRBJ2-5; cdr3_aa: CASSLSGRAMETQYF; cdr3_nt: TGTGCCAGCAGCCTATCCGGTAGGGCCATGGAGACCCAGTACTTC
v_call: TRBV28; clone_size: .; d_call: TRBD1; j_call: TRBJ1-5; cdr3_aa: CASRNPGQGNQPQHF; cdr3_nt: TGTGCCAGCAGAAATCCGGGACAGGGAAATCAGCCCCAGCATTTT
v_call: TRBV7-2; clone_size: .; d_call: .; j_call: TRBJ2-5; cdr3_aa: CASSPRGGLGRNVQYF; cdr3_nt: TGTGCCAGCAGCCCGCGGGGTGGCCTCGGAAGGAATGTGCAGTACTTC
v_call: TRBV5-1; clone_size: .; d_call: .; j_call: TRBJ1-1; cdr3_aa: CASSLYLRGGSTEAFF; cdr3_nt: TGCGCCAGCAGCTTGTACCTCAGGGGCGGGAGCACTGAAGCTTTCTTT
v_call: TRBV12-3/TRBV12-4; clone_size: .; d_call: .; j_call: TRBJ2-5; cdr3_aa: CASSRNSRETQYF; cdr3_nt: TGTGCCAGCAGCCGAAACTCCAGGGAGACCCAGTACTTC
v_call: TRBV5-6; clone_size: .; d_call: .; j_call: TRBJ2-7; cdr3_aa: CASSLEGVGCKQYF; cdr3_nt: TGTGCCAGCAGCTTGGAGGGGGTCGGTTGTAAGCAGTACTTC
v_call: TRBV9; clone_size: .; d_call: TRBD1; j_call: TRBJ1-4; cdr3_aa: CASSEPTGWGEKLFF; cdr3_nt: TGTGCCAGCAGCGAGCCGACAGGGTGGGGTGAAAAACTGTTTTTT
v_call: TRBV10-3; clone_size: few; d_call: TRBD2; j_call: TRBJ2-5; cdr3_aa: CAISDPTSGGLETQYF; cdr3_nt: TGTGCCATCAGTGACCCGACTAGCGGAGGCTTGGAGACCCAGTACTTC
v_call: TRBV20-1; clone_size: .; d_call: .; j_call: TRBJ2-5; cdr3_aa: CSARTLAGGNNEQYF; cdr3_nt: TGCAGTGCTAGAACCCTAGCAGGGGGGAACAATGAGCAGTACTTC
v_call: TRBV20-1; clone_size: few; d_call: .; j_call: TRBJ2-7; cdr3_aa: CSARAPTSDMPQQYF; cdr3_nt: TGCAGTGCTAGAGCCCCAACTTCGGACATGCCCCAGCAGTACTTC
v_call: TRBV10-3; clone_size: .; d_call: TRBD2; j_call: TRBJ2-5; cdr3_aa: CAIRAGRAGETQYF; cdr3_nt: TGTGCCATCAGGGCCGGGAGGGCCGGGGAGACCCAGTACTTC
v_call: TRBV9; clone_size: .; d_call: TRBD2; j_call: TRBJ2-5; cdr3_aa: CASSVVVGGFETQYF; cdr3_nt: TGTGCCAGCAGCGTAGTAGTCGGGGGGTTTGAGACCCAGTACTTC
v_call: TRBV6-1; clone_size: .; d_call: .; j_call: TRBJ1-6; cdr3_aa: CASSEARSTSPLHF; cdr3_nt: TGTGCCAGCAGTGAAGCGCGATCGACGTCACCCCTCCACTTT
v_call: TRBV11-2; clone_size: many; d_call: TRBD1; j_call: TRBJ2-7; cdr3_aa: CASSPLQGYEQYF; cdr3_nt: TGTGCCAGCAGCCCGCTACAGGGGTACGAGCAGTACTTC
v_call: TRBV20-1; clone_size: .; d_call: .; j_call: TRBJ1-1; cdr3_aa: CSATFAVNTEAFF; cdr3_nt: TGCAGTGCTACCTTCGCAGTGAACACTGAAGCTTTCTTT
v_call: TRBV11-3; clone_size: few; d_call: .; j_call: TRBJ2-3; cdr3_aa: CASSLAGPRDTQYF; cdr3_nt: TGTGCCAGCAGCTTAGCGGGACCGCGAGATACGCAGTATTTT
v_call: TRBV6-2/TRBV6-3; clone_size: few; d_call: TRBD1; j_call: TRBJ1-1; cdr3_aa: CASSYRGGPEAFF; cdr3_nt: TGTGCCAGCAGTTACCGAGGGGGCCCTGAAGCTTTCTTT
v_call: TRBV29-1; clone_size: .; d_call: .; j_call: TRBJ2-3; cdr3_aa: CSVGENRTDTQYF; cdr3_nt: TGCAGCGTGGGGGAGAACCGCACAGATACGCAGTATTTT
v_call: TRBV20-1; clone_size: .; d_call: .; j_call: TRBJ2-2; cdr3_aa: CSARSPSAVSNTGELFF; cdr3_nt: TGCAGTGCTAGATCCCCGTCGGCGGTATCAAACACCGGGGAGCTGTTTTTT
v_call: TRBV29-1; clone_size: few; d_call: .; j_call: TRBJ1-2; cdr3_aa: CSVGTDPFYGYTF; cdr3_nt: TGCAGCGTTGGGACAGATCCTTTCTATGGCTACACCTTC